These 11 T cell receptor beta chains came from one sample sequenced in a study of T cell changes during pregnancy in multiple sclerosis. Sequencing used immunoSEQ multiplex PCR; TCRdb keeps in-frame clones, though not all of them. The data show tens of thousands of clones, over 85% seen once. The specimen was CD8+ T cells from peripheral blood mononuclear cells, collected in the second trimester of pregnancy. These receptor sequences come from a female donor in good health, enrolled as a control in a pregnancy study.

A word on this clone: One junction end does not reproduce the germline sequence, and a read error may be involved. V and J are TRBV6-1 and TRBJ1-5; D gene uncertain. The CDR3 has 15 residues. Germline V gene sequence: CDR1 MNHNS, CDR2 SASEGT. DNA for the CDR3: TGTGCCAGCAGTGAAACAATAGGTAGCGATCAGCCCCAGCATTTT. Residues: CASSETIGSDQPQHF.

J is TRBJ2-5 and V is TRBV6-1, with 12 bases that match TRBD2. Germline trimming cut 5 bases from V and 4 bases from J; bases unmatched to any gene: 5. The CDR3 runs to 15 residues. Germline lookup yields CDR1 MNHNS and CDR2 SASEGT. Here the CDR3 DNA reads TGTGCCAGCAGTCTTCTAGCGGGAGGGGCAGAGACCCAGTACTTC. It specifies CASSLLAGGAETQYF.

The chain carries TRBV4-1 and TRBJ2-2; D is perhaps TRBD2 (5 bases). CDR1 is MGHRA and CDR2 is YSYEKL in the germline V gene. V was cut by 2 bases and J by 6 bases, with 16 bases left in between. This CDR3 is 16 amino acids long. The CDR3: CASSQSITSFAGELFF. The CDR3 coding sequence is TGCGCCAGCAGCCAATCGATCACTAGTTTCGCCGGGGAGCTGTTTTTT.

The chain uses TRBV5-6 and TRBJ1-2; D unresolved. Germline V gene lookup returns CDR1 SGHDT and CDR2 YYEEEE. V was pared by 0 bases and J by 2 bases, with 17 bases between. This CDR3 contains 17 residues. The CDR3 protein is CASSLELAGLANYGYTF. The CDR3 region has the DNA TGTGCCAGCAGCTTGGAATTGGCGGGTTTAGCCAACTATGGCTACACCTTC.

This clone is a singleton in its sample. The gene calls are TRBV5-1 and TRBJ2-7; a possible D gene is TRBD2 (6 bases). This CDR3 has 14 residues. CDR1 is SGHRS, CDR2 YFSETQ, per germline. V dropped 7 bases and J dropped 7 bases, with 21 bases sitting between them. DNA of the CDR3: TGCGCCAGCGGAAACGGGACTTTGGAGGGAGAGCAGTACTTC. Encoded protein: CASGNGTLEGEQYF. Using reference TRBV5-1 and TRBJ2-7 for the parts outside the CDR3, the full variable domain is KAGVTQTPRYLIKTRGQQVTLSCSPISGHRSVSWYQQTPGQGLQFLFEYFSETQRNKGNFPGRFSGRQFSNSRSEMNVSTLELGDSALYLCASGNGTLEGEQYFGPGTRLTVT.

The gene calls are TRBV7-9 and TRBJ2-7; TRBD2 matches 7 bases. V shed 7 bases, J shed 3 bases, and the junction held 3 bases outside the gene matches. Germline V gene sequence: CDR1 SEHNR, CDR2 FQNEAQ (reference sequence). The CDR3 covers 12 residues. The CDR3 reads CASIGGDYEQYF. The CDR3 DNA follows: TGTGCCAGCATTGGGGGGGACTACGAGCAGTACTTC. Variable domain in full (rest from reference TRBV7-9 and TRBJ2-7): DTGVSQNPRHKITKRGQNVTFRCDPISEHNRLYWYRQTLGQGPEFLTYFQNEAQLEKSRLLSDRFSAERPKGSFSTLEIQRTEQGDSAMYLCASIGGDYEQYFGPGTRLTVT.

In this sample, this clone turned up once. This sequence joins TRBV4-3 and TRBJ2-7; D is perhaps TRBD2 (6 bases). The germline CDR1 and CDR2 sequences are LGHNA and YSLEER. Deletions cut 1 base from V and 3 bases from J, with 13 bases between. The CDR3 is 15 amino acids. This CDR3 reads CASSQATSLVYEQYF. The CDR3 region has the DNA TGCGCCAGCAGCCAAGCAACTAGCTTAGTCTACGAGCAGTACTTC.

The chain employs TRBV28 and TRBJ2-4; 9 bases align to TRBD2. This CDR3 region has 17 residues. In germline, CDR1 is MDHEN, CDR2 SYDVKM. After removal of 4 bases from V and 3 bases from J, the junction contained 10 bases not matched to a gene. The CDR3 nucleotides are TGTGCCAGCAGTTGTCACCTTAGCGGGAGTTGCAAAAACATTCAGTACTTC. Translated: CASSCHLSGSCKNIQYF.

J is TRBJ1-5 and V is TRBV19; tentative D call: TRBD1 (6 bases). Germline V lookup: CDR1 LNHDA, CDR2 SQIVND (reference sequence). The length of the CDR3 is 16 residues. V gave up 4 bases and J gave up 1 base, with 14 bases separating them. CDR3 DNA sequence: TGTGCCAGTAGTAACCCAACAGGGCTGAGCAATCAGCCCCAGCATTTT. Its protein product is CASSNPTGLSNQPQHF. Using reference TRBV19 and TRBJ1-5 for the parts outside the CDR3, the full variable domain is DGGITQSPKYLFRKEGQNVTLSCEQNLNHDAMYWYRQDPGQGLRLIYYSQIVNDFQKGDIAEGYSVSREKKESFPLTVTSAQKNPTAFYLCASSNPTGLSNQPQHFGDGTRLSIL.

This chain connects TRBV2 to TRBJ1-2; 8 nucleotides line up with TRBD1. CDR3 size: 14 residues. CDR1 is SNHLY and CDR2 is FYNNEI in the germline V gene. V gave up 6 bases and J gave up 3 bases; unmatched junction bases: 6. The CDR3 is CASSLGQGDYGYTF. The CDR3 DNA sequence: TGTGCCAGCAGCCTAGGACAGGGAGACTATGGCTACACCTTC.

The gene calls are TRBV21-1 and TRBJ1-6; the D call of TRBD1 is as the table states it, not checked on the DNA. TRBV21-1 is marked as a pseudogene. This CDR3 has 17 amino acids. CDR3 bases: TGTGCCAGCAGCAAAGGAAGGAGACAGGGAGGCAATTCACCCCTCCACTTT. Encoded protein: CASSKGRRQGGNSPLHF.